Listed below are T cell receptor beta chains from one sample, sequenced in a study of pediatric ulcerative colitis. The data were produced by immunoSEQ multiplex PCR, yet TCRdb's version contains in-frame clones alone and is incomplete. The repertoire has 30,000 to 40,000 clones, 81% of them found once; the top ten carry 1.1%. The sample was gut tissue. These receptors were obtained from a boy younger than 18 with mild ulcerative colitis. The CDR3 runs from the conserved cysteine through the conserved F or W. The D gene is left open where the match is weak. Clone size is not always given. Where it is, it says once, few, many or a class for expanded clones.

.,TRBV10-3,TRBD1,TRBJ1-1,TGTGCCGTCCGACAGGGGGCGACCACTGAAGCTTTCTTT,CAVRQGATTEAFF
.,TRBV4-2,TRBD1,TRBJ2-6,TGTGCCAGCAGCCGAGGACAGGGCTCTGGGGCCAACGTCCTGACTTTC,CASSRGQGSGANVLTF
.,TRBV11-2,TRBD1,TRBJ1-6,TGTGCCAGCACCCCCGGCGGGGACAGATATAATTCACCCCTCCACTTT,CASTPGGDRYNSPLHF
.,TRBV6-6,.,TRBJ1-1,TGTGCCAGCAGTGGACCGAACACTGAAGCTTTCTTT,CASSGPNTEAFF
.,TRBV7-9,.,TRBJ2-3,TGTGCCAGCCGACGGAACAGGGTCGAGGGCACAGATACGCAGTATTTT,CASRRNRVEGTDTQYF
few,TRBV5-8,.,TRBJ1-6,TGTGCCAGCAGCTTCCCACAGGGTGTTAATTCACCCCTCCACTTT,CASSFPQGVNSPLHF
few,TRBV19,.,TRBJ1-5,TGTGCCAGTAGTATGTTGGGAAATCAGCCCCAGCATTTT,CASSMLGNQPQHF
.,TRBV15,.,TRBJ1-2,TGTGCCACCAGCTTCCGGGGGATCTATGGCTACACCTTC,CATSFRGIYGYTF
once,TRBV6-1,.,TRBJ2-7,TGTGCCAGCATGCGCCTAAAGGGCGAGCAGTACTTC,CASMRLKGEQYF
.,TRBV10-3,.,TRBJ2-5,TGTGCCATCAGTGTAAGGCATGGAGAGACCCAGTACTTC,CAISVRHGETQYF
.,TRBV6-1,.,TRBJ1-2,TGTGCCAGCAGTGATTGGGGAGGACAAAATCCTTGGTATGGCTACACCTTC,CASSDWGGQNPWYGYTF
few,TRBV5-5,TRBD1,TRBJ2-7,TGTGCCAGCAGCTTGACCTCGGGACAGTACTACGAGCAGTACTTC,CASSLTSGQYYEQYF
.,TRBV19,TRBD1,TRBJ1-2,TGTGCCAGTAGTCACAGGGGCCCCTATGGCTACACCTTC,CASSHRGPYGYTF
.,TRBV6-5,.,TRBJ1-1,TGTGCCAGCAGTTACTCGACAGGCACTGAAGCTTTCTTT,CASSYSTGTEAFF
.,TRBV6-1,TRBD1,TRBJ1-3,TGTGCCAGCAGCGCCAGGGGGGGGTCTGGAAACACCATATATTTT,CASSARGGSGNTIYF